The clone carrying this T cell receptor beta chain showed up many times. The antigen is not known. The entry originates in a study of response to subunit inactivated influenza vaccine. One entry per CDR3 protein, called by TCRdb with MiXCR from the RT-PCR reads. The sample yields under 550,000 distinct CDR3 sequences, roughly 8.2% seen once. CDR3 length: 15 residues. V shed 3 bases, J shed 3 bases, and the junction held 6 bases outside the gene matches. Germline assignment: CDR1 LGHDT and CDR2 YNNKEL (reference sequence). Study-wide findings and caveats: Authors suggested seasonal influenza vaccinations each recruit few new T cells.

The sequence was obtained from a man aged 50 to 75 who received an inactivated influenza vaccine. J is TRBJ2-7 and V is TRBV3-1; 9 bases are shared with TRBD1. Source: PBMCs from blood, taken around 25 months after vaccination. CDR3 nucleotides: TGTGCCAGCAGCCAGGGCTTGGGACAGGGCTACGAGCAGTACTTC. This gives the protein CASSQGLGQGYEQYF.